Following are 8 T cell receptor beta chains from one sample sequenced in a study of cytomegalovirus exposure and HLA in healthy donors. With 60 Vbeta and 13 Jbeta primers, the PCR was carried out. Using immunoSEQ multiplex PCR, the repertoire was profiled, and TCRdb retains in-frame clones only, with some absent. Among over 130,000 clones listed, approximately 80% were seen once. The material sequenced was PBMCs. These receptors were taken from a man aged 40-50 years in good health and CMV-seronegative.

V gene TRBV9 combines with J gene TRBJ1-6; 8 bases align to TRBD1. From germline, CDR1 is SGDLS and CDR2 YYNGEE. The CDR3 runs 16 residues. J was trimmed by 3 bases and V by 0 bases; bases with no gene match: 2. DNA of the CDR3: TGTGCCAGCAGCGTAGAGGACAGGGACTATAATTCACCCCTCCACTTT. This translates into CASSVEDRDYNSPLHF.

The chain combines TRBV27 with TRBJ2-3, with D possibly being TRBD1 (5 bases). Per the germline V gene, CDR1 is MNHEY and CDR2 is SMNVEV (reference sequence). The CDR3 consists of 17 residues. Deletions cut 6 bases from V and 5 bases from J, with 24 bases between. The CDR3 loop is CASSPMTAGTTLDTQYF. The CDR3 nucleotides are TGTGCCAGCAGCCCGATGACAGCTGGAACTACCTTAGATACGCAGTATTTT.

V usage is TRBV6-5 and J usage is TRBJ2-2, with D uncertain. Germline lookup yields CDR1 MNHEY and CDR2 SVGAGI. Trimming removed 5 bases at V and 8 bases at J, with 15 bases between. This CDR3 region has 14 residues. The CDR3 nucleotides read TGTGCCAGCAGTCCTACCGGTCCCGGGGGGGAGCTGTTTTTT. Its translation: CASSPTGPGGELFF.

The chain recombines TRBV10-1 with TRBJ2-3; D remains ambiguous. Germline values: CDR1 WNHNN, CDR2 SYGVQD (reference sequence). The CDR3 covers 14 residues. Trimming pared 6 bases from V and 5 bases from J, leaving 15 bases between. The CDR3 here is CASRPLYRGDTQYF. The CDR3, as DNA: TGCGCCAGCAGGCCCCTTTACCGAGGAGATACGCAGTATTTT.

The V gene is TRBV6-1, the J gene TRBJ1-2; 7 nucleotides align to TRBD1. The CDR3 is 15 amino acids. V shed 3 bases and J 1 base; nucleotides not matched to a gene: 5. Germline values: CDR1 MNHNS, CDR2 SASEGT. The CDR3 protein is CASSDRQGGNYGYTF. DNA for the CDR3: TGTGCCAGCAGTGATCGTCAGGGGGGTAACTATGGCTACACCTTC.

This chain uses TRBV2 with TRBJ2-3; 8 nucleotides line up with TRBD2. J was trimmed by 6 bases and V by 4 bases; bases with no gene match: 9. Germline loops: CDR1 SNHLY, CDR2 FYNNEI. The length of the CDR3 is 15 residues. The CDR3 loop reads CASSGGPGGGDTQYF. The CDR3, as DNA: TGTGCCAGCAGTGGGGGGCCGGGGGGGGGCGATACGCAGTATTTT.

The rearrangement uses TRBV11-2 and TRBJ2-5, with 8 bases identical to TRBD1. The germline gives CDR1 SGHAT, CDR2 FQNNGV. The CDR3 length is 14 residues. The junction had 7 bases not matched to a gene; V was cut back by 5 bases and J by 5 bases. The CDR3 loop is CASSPQGAHETQYF. For the CDR3, the DNA is TGTGCCAGCAGCCCTCAGGGGGCGCATGAGACCCAGTACTTC.

This clone appeared a few times. The chain is built from TRBV10-3 and TRBJ2-1; unclear D gene. This CDR3 region has 16 residues. Trimming removed 2 bases from V and 3 bases from J, with 14 bases in between. CDR1 and CDR2 from the germline V gene are ENHRY and SYGVKD. The chain's CDR3 is CAISETVVMYYNEQFF. DNA of the CDR3: TGTGCCATCAGTGAGACGGTAGTCATGTACTACAATGAGCAGTTCTTC.